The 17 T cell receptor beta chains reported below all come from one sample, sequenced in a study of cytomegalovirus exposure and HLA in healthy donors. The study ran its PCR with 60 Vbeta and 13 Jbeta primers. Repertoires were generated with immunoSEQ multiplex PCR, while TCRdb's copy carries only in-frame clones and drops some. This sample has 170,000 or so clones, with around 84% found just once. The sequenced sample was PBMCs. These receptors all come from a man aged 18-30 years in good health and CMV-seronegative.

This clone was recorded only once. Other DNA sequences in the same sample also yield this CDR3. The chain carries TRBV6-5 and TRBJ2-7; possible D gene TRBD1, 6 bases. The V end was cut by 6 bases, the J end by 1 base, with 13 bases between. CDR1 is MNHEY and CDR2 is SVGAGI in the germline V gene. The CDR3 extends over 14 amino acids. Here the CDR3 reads CASSPTGHSYEQYF. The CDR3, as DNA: TGTGCCAGCAGCCCGACAGGCCATTCCTACGAGCAGTACTTC.

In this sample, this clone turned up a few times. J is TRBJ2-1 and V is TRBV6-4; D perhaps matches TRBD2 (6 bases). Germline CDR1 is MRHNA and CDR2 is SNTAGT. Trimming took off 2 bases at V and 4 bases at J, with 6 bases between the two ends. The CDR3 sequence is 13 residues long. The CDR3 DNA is TGTGCCAGCAGTGACCGGGAGTACAATGAGCAGTTCTTC. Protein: CASSDREYNEQFF.

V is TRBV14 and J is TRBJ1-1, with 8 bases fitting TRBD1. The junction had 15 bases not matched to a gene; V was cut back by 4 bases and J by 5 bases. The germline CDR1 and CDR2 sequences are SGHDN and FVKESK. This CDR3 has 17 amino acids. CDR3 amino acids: CASSRGNGQGAWTEAFF. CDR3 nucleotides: TGTGCCAGCAGCCGGGGTAACGGACAGGGAGCTTGGACTGAAGCTTTCTTT.

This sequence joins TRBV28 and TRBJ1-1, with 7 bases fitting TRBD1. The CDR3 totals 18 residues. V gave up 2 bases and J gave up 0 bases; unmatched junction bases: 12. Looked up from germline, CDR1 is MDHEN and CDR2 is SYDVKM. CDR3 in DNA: TGTGCCAGCAGTTTAGGGCGGCAGGGGGTACTGATGAACACTGAAGCTTTCTTT. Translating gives CASSLGRQGVLMNTEAFF.

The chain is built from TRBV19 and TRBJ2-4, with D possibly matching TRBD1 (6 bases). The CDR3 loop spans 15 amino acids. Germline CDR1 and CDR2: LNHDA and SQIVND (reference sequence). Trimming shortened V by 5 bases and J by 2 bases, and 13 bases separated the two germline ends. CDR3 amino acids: CASSGGAYSKNIQYF. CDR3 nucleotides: TGTGCCAGTAGTGGGGGCGCGTATTCCAAAAACATTCAGTACTTC.

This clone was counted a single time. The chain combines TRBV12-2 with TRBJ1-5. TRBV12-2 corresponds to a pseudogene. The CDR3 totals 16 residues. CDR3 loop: CASRPLRVFANQPQHF. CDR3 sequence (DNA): TGTGCAAGTCGCCCTCTCCGAGTTTTTGCCAATCAGCCCCAGCATTTT.

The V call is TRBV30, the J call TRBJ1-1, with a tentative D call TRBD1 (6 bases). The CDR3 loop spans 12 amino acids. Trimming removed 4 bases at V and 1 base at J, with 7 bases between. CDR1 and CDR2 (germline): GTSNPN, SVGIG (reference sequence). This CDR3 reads CAWKGENTEAFF. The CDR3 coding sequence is TGTGCCTGGAAGGGGGAGAACACTGAAGCTTTCTTT.

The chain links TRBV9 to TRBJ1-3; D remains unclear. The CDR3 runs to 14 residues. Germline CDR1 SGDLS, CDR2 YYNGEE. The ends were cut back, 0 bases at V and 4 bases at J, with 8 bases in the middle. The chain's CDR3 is CASSVGTVGNTIYF. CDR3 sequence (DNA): TGTGCCAGCAGCGTAGGTACGGTCGGAAACACCATATATTTT.

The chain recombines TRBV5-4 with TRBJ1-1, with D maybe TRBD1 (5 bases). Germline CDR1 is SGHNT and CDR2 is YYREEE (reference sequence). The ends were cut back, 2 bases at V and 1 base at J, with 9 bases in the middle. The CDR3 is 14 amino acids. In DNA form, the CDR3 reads TGTGCCAGCAGCTTTTGGGGGGGGAACACTGAAGCTTTCTTT. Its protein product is CASSFWGGNTEAFF.

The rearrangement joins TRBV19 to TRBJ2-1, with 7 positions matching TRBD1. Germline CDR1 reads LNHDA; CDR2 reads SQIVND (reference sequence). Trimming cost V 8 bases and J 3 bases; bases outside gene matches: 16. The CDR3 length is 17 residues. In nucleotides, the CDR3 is TGTGCCAGTGGGCCCCCACCTTACAGGGGTTACTACAATGAGCAGTTCTTC. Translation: CASGPPPYRGYYNEQFF.

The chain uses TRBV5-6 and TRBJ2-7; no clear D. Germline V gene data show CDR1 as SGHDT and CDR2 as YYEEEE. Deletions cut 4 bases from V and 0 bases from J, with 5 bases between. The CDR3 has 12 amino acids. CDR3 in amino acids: CASSTRSYEQYF. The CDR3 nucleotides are TGTGCCAGCAGCACACGCTCCTACGAGCAGTACTTC.

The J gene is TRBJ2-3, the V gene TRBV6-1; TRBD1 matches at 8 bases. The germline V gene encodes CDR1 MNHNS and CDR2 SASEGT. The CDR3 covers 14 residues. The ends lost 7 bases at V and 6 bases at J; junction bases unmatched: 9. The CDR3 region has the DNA TGTGCCAGCACCTCGGGACAGGCCGTGGATACGCAGTATTTT. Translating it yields CASTSGQAVDTQYF.

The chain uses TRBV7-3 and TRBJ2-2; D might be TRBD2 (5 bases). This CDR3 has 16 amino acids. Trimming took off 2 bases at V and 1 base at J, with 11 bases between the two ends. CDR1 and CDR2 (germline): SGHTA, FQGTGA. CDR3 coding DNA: TGTGCCAGCAGCTTAGGGTACAGCGGGAACACCGGGGAGCTGTTTTTT. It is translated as CASSLGYSGNTGELFF.

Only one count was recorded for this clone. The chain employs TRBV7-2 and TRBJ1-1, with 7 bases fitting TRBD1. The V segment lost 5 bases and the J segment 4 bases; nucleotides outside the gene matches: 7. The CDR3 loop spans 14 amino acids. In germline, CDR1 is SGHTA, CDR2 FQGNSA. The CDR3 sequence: CASSPDRWSTEAFF. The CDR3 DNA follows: TGTGCCAGCAGCCCGGACAGGTGGAGCACTGAAGCTTTCTTT.

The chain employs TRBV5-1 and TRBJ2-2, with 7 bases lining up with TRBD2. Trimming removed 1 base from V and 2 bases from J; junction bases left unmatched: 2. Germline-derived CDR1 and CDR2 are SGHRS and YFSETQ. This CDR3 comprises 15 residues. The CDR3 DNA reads TGCGCCAGCAGCTTGTCTAGCGGAAACACCGGGGAGCTGTTTTTT. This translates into CASSLSSGNTGELFF.

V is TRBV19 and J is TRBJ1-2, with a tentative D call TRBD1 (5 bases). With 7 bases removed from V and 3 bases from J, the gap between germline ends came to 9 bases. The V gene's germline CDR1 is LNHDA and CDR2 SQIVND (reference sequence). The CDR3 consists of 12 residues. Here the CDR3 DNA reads TGTGCCAGTATGCAGGGATACTATGGCTACACCTTC. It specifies CASMQGYYGYTF.

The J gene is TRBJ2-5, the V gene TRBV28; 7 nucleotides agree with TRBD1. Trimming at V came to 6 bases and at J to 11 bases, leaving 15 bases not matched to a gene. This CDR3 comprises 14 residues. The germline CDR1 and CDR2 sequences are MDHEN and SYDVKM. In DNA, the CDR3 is TGTGCCAGCAGCACCCGGACAGGTCCGAGGGAGCAGTACTTC. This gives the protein CASSTRTGPREQYF.